Presented here are 5 T cell receptor beta chains from one specimen sequenced in a study of CD8 T cells in Susac syndrome. RNA totalling roughly 0.5 to 1 ug underwent reverse transcription with random hexamers. TCRdb re-derived calls from the immunoSEQ multiplex PCR reads in MiXCR, one entry per CDR3 protein. The sample has 150,000 to 160,000 distinct CDR3 sequences, 85% to 95% seen once. Source material: CD4+ T cells from PBMCs. Source of these receptors: a human donor with Susac syndrome.

The V gene is TRBV9, the J gene TRBJ1-6; D not resolved. V was trimmed by 5 bases and J by 9 bases, leaving 12 bases between them. CDR3 length: 13 residues. CDR1 SGDLS and CDR2 YYNGEE come from the germline V gene. The CDR3 bases are TGTGCCAGCAGTGGGATCGGTATTTCACCCCTCCACTTT. Translating it yields CASSGIGISPLHF. The entire variable domain, with the rest obtained from reference TRBV9 and TRBJ1-6, is as follows: DSGVTQTPKHLITATGQRVTLRCSPRSGDLSVYWYQQSLDQGLQFLIQYYNGEERAKGNILERFSAQQFPDLHSELNLSSLELGDSALYFCASSGIGISPLHFGNGTRLTVT.

The gene calls are TRBV2 and TRBJ1-5, with D perhaps TRBD1 (5 bases). This CDR3 has 13 amino acids. Trimming left V 2 bases short and J 9 bases short, with 11 bases between. Germline-derived CDR1 and CDR2 are SNHLY and FYNNEI. This CDR3 reads CASSEKGRGPQHF. The DNA of the CDR3 is TGTGCCAGCAGTGAAAAGGGGCGGGGGCCCCAGCATTTT.

The chain is built from TRBV7-8 and TRBJ1-2; D might be TRBD1 (5 bases). In germline, CDR1 is SGHVS, CDR2 FQNEAQ. Trimming removed 3 bases at V and 3 bases at J, with 8 bases between. The CDR3 runs to 13 residues. CDR3 DNA: TGTGCCAGCAGCTTCGACAGCGACTATGGCTACACCTTC. Amino acids: CASSFDSDYGYTF.

The chain links TRBV20-1 to TRBJ2-7; 8 bases align to TRBD1. The CDR3 totals 13 residues. The ends lost 0 bases at V and 5 bases at J; junction bases unmatched: 3. CDR1 is DFQATT and CDR2 is SNEGSKA in the germline V gene (reference sequence). CDR3 amino acids: CSARDRQGHEQYF. The DNA for the CDR3 is TGCAGTGCTAGAGATCGACAGGGGCACGAGCAGTACTTC.

The chain couples TRBV3-1 to TRBJ2-7; 8 bases map to TRBD1. After removal of 8 bases from V and 0 bases from J, the junction contained 6 bases not matched to a gene. The CDR3 runs to 14 residues. Germline V gives CDR1 LGHDT, CDR2 YNNKEL (reference sequence). The CDR3 loop reads CASSRQGISYEQYF. The CDR3 DNA reads TGTGCCAGCTCCAGACAGGGGATCTCCTACGAGCAGTACTTC.